The 28 T cell receptor beta chains listed next were all sequenced from one sample in a study of CD8 T cells in Susac syndrome. Random hexamers served to reverse transcribe roughly 0.5 to 1 ug RNA. TCRdb itself ran the immunoSEQ multiplex PCR reads through MiXCR, one entry per CDR3 protein. The profile shows 75,000 to 95,000 distinct CDR3 sequences, about 95% of them singletons. Sequencing was carried out using CD8+ T cells from PBMCs. These receptors came from a human donor with Susac syndrome.

The V and J genes are TRBV7-9 and TRBJ1-5; unclear D gene. Trimming shortened V by 5 bases and J by 0 bases, and 8 bases separated the two germline ends. Germline V gene data show CDR1 as SEHNR and CDR2 as FQNEAQ (reference sequence). This CDR3 spans 14 amino acids. The CDR3 is CASSLSYSNQPQHF. For the CDR3, the DNA is TGTGCCAGCAGCCTGAGTTATAGCAATCAGCCCCAGCATTTT.

The gene calls are TRBV29-1 and TRBJ2-2; 8 nucleotides match TRBD2. This CDR3 region has 14 residues. Germline V CDR1 and CDR2: SQVTM, ANQGSEA. V lost 7 bases and J lost 4; bases outside the gene matches: 8. CDR3: CSAEDGGVTGELFF. The CDR3 nucleotides are TGCAGCGCGGAAGACGGGGGGGTCACCGGGGAGCTGTTTTTT.

The J gene is TRBJ2-7, the V gene TRBV12-3 or TRBV12-4; D gene uncertain. V dropped 4 bases and J dropped 4 bases, with 8 bases sitting between them. CDR3 length: 12 residues. The chain's CDR3 is CASSSLKYEQYF. The CDR3, as DNA: TGTGCCAGCAGTTCCCTAAAATACGAGCAGTACTTC.

Turning to this clonotype: A read error may account for a junction end that differs from germline. The rearrangement uses TRBV20-1 and TRBJ2-2; 12 bases line up with TRBD2. CDR3 length: 17 residues. Looked up from germline, CDR1 is DFQATT and CDR2 is SNEGSKA (reference sequence). The CDR3 nucleotides are TGCAGTGCCAGAGGACTAGCGGGACTCGCGAACACCGGGGAGCTGTTTTTT. Its protein product is CSARGLAGLANTGELFF.

The CDR3 sequence: CASSLVQGPTAFF. CDR3 DNA sequence: TGTGCCAGCAGTTTAGTGCAGGGCCCTACAGCTTTCTTT. The chain has TRBV27 and TRBJ1-1, with a weak D call TRBD1 (5 bases). The CDR3 covers 13 residues. The V end lost 2 bases, the J end lost 10 bases, and 14 bases lay between the germline ends. Per the germline V gene, CDR1 is MNHEY and CDR2 is SMNVEV (reference sequence).

The rearrangement links TRBV2 to TRBJ2-5; D unresolved. The germline CDR1 and CDR2 sequences are SNHLY and FYNNEI. The CDR3 is made up of 14 amino acids. The V and J ends lost 7 bases and 2 bases respectively, with 14 bases between them. The CDR3 DNA is TGTGCCAGCATTCCGATCGACCTGCAAGAGACCCAGTACTTC. Amino acids: CASIPIDLQETQYF.

V usage is TRBV7-3 and J usage is TRBJ2-3; the D gene is possibly TRBD2 (5 bases). V gave up 5 bases and J gave up 4 bases, with 19 bases separating them. Germline lookup yields CDR1 SGHTA and CDR2 FQGTGA. CDR3 length equals 16 residues. The CDR3 coding sequence is TGTGCCAGCAGCCCCACCGGGCTAGCAACAGCAGATACGCAGTATTTT. As protein: CASSPTGLATADTQYF.

The chain couples TRBV15 to TRBJ1-5; 8 nucleotides line up with TRBD1. Trimming took 0 bases from V and 1 from J; bases not matched to a gene: 14. CDR3 length: 20 residues. Germline assignment: CDR1 LNHNV and CDR2 YYDKDF (reference sequence). CDR3 region: CATSRELGQGSNWSNQPQHF. CDR3 coding DNA: TGTGCCACCAGCAGAGAACTTGGACAGGGAAGTAACTGGAGCAATCAGCCCCAGCATTTT.

The chain joins TRBV19 to TRBJ1-5; D remains ambiguous. Germline assignment: CDR1 LNHDA and CDR2 SQIVND (reference sequence). The CDR3 spans 15 residues. V shed 5 bases and J shed 2 bases, with 13 bases lying between them. This chain's CDR3 is CASSLLTFGNQPQHF. CDR3 nucleotide sequence: TGTGCCAGTAGTCTCCTTACTTTCGGCAATCAGCCCCAGCATTTT. The full variable domain, its missing parts supplied by reference TRBV19 and TRBJ1-5, is DGGITQSPKYLFRKEGQNVTLSCEQNLNHDAMYWYRQDPGQGLRLIYYSQIVNDFQKGDIAEGYSVSREKKESFPLTVTSAQKNPTAFYLCASSLLTFGNQPQHFGDGTRLSIL.

The chain carries TRBV10-3 and TRBJ2-3; 9 bases match TRBD2. CDR1 is ENHRY, CDR2 SYGVKD, per germline. V lost 5 bases and J lost 2; bases outside the gene matches: 8. The CDR3 runs 16 residues. Written as DNA, the CDR3 is TGTGCCATCAGTCCTCAGCGGGGGGAGGACACAGATACGCAGTATTTT. This encodes CAISPQRGEDTDTQYF.

V is TRBV20-1 and J is TRBJ2-1; 11 bases line up with TRBD2. This CDR3 has 15 residues. J was trimmed by 3 bases and V by 3 bases; bases with no gene match: 4. Germline CDR1 and CDR2: DFQATT and SNEGSKA (reference sequence). As DNA, the CDR3 is TGCAGTGCTAGCCGACTAGCGGGAATCTACAATGAGCAGTTCTTC. The encoded protein is CSASRLAGIYNEQFF.

The chain recombines TRBV20-1 with TRBJ2-7; 7 bases map to TRBD2. Unmatched junction bases numbered 8, after V lost 0 bases and J lost 3 bases. The CDR3 extends over 15 amino acids. The germline CDR1 and CDR2 sequences are DFQATT and SNEGSKA (reference sequence). The CDR3 DNA reads TGCAGTGCTAGAGATGACGGGACTAACGTCTACGAGCAGTACTTC. Its translation: CSARDDGTNVYEQYF.

This rearrangement joins TRBV29-1 to TRBJ2-1; 8 nucleotides line up with TRBD2. The CDR3 runs 14 residues. CDR1 is SQVTM and CDR2 is ANQGSEA in the germline V gene. V lost 3 bases, J lost 7 bases, and 8 bases stayed unmatched. The CDR3 loop reads CSVEIAGRYNEQFF. The DNA of the CDR3 is TGCAGCGTTGAGATAGCGGGAAGGTATAATGAGCAGTTCTTC.

The rearrangement links TRBV9 to TRBJ2-5; D perhaps matches TRBD1 (5 bases). The CDR3 has 13 residues. V was clipped by 4 bases and J by 7 bases, with 14 bases between them. Looked up from germline, CDR1 is SGDLS and CDR2 is YYNGEE. The CDR3, as DNA: TGTGCCAGCAGCCCGCAGGGTCCTTGGACCCAGTACTTC. This encodes CASSPQGPWTQYF.

The rearrangement uses TRBV9 and TRBJ1-2; D might be TRBD1 (6 bases). This CDR3 has 14 amino acids. Germline CDR1 and CDR2: SGDLS and YYNGEE. The V end lost 4 bases, the J end lost 1 base, and 11 bases lay between the germline ends. The CDR3 DNA reads as TGTGCCAGCAGCTCCGGGACATTTAACTATGGCTACACCTTC. Translation: CASSSGTFNYGYTF.

The J gene is TRBJ2-3, the V gene TRBV19; no reliable D call. The length of the CDR3 is 13 residues. V lost 5 bases to trimming and J lost 2 bases, with 8 bases between them. Germline V CDR1 and CDR2: LNHDA, SQIVND (reference sequence). DNA of the CDR3: TGTGCCAGTAGTGCGATGAACACAGATACGCAGTATTTT. Its protein product is CASSAMNTDTQYF.

This clonotype was seen only once. The CDR3 sequence: CASGAGFQETQYF. The CDR3 region has the DNA TGTGCCAGCGGCGCGGGCTTCCAAGAGACCCAGTACTTC. The chain links TRBV6-2 or TRBV6-3 to TRBJ2-5, with D possibly matching TRBD2 (5 bases). Germline V gives CDR1 MNHEY, CDR2 SVGEGT. CDR3 length: 13 residues. V was shortened by 8 bases and J by 1 base, with 11 bases between the two germline ends.

V usage is TRBV7-9 and J usage is TRBJ2-1; D may be TRBD1 or TRBD2 (6 bases each). The CDR3 has 16 residues. The ends were cut back, 6 bases at V and 2 bases at J, with 17 bases in the middle. CDR1 SEHNR and CDR2 FQNEAQ come from the germline V gene (reference sequence). CDR3 sequence: CASSQKQGGTYNEQFF. The DNA for the CDR3 is TGTGCCAGCAGTCAAAAACAGGGAGGCACCTACAATGAGCAGTTCTTC.

This clonotype was seen a few times. This chain joins TRBV11-2 and TRBJ2-1; D might be TRBD2 (6 bases). The germline V gene has CDR1 SGHAT and CDR2 FQNNGV. The V gene lost 4 bases and the J gene lost 1 base, with 14 bases spanning the gap. This CDR3 has 16 residues. The CDR3 coding sequence is TGTGCCAGCAGCTCCCGCGACGGGGGATCCTACAATGAGCAGTTCTTC. Its protein is CASSSRDGGSYNEQFF.

The rearrangement links TRBV7-6 to TRBJ2-2; maybe TRBD2 (6 bases). Germline CDR1 reads SGHVS; CDR2 reads FNYEAQ. This CDR3 spans 16 amino acids. Trimming removed 5 bases at V and 2 bases at J, with 15 bases between. CDR3 in DNA: TGTGCCAGCAGCCCGAGGGTCGGGGGAAACACCGGGGAGCTGTTTTTT. This translates into CASSPRVGGNTGELFF. Full variable domain (outside the CDR3, taken from reference TRBV7-6 and TRBJ2-2): GAGVSQSPRYKVTKRGQDVALRCDPISGHVSLYWYRQALGQGPEFLTYFNYEAQQDKSGLPNDRFSAERPEGSISTLTIQRTEQRDSAMYRCASSPRVGGNTGELFFGEGSRLTVL.

DNA for the CDR3: TGTGCCAGCAGCTTATCAGGTTCGACAAACACCGGGGAGCTGTTTTTT. This gives the protein CASSLSGSTNTGELFF. This chain connects TRBV7-9 to TRBJ2-2; no reliable D call. CDR1 SEHNR and CDR2 FQNEAQ come from the germline V gene (reference sequence). The CDR3 loop spans 16 amino acids. V was shortened by 2 bases and J by 2 bases, with 12 bases between the two germline ends.

The V call is TRBV27, the J call TRBJ2-7, with D possibly being TRBD1 (5 bases). V lost 5 bases and J lost 5, with 13 bases in between. This CDR3 region has 13 residues. The germline V gene has CDR1 MNHEY and CDR2 SMNVEV (reference sequence). CDR3 in amino acids: CASSPLDSHEQYF. The CDR3 DNA is TGTGCCAGCAGTCCCTTAGACAGTCACGAGCAGTACTTC.

The chain recombines TRBV7-2 with TRBJ2-3; 13 nucleotides line up with TRBD2. The CDR3 totals 16 residues. V lost 4 bases and J lost 2; bases outside the gene matches: 3. Per the germline V gene, CDR1 is SGHTA and CDR2 is FQGNSA. CDR3 in DNA: TGTGCCAGCAGCTCGGGACTAGCGGGGTCCACAGATACGCAGTATTTT. It encodes CASSSGLAGSTDTQYF.

V usage is TRBV20-1 and J usage is TRBJ2-7, with 10 bases lining up with TRBD1. Germline V lookup: CDR1 DFQATT, CDR2 SNEGSKA (reference sequence). Unmatched junction bases numbered 14, after V lost 2 bases and J lost 1 base. This CDR3 comprises 18 residues. Here the CDR3 DNA reads TGCAGTGCTAGACAGGACAGGGGGTCCTTAGCCTATTCCTACGAGCAGTACTTC. Translation gives CSARQDRGSLAYSYEQYF.

The genes are TRBV7-8 and TRBJ1-2; a possible D gene is TRBD1 (6 bases). The CDR3 loop spans 16 amino acids. The germline V and J ends were trimmed by 1 base and 3 bases, with 15 bases remaining between them. Germline V gene sequence: CDR1 SGHVS, CDR2 FQNEAQ. For the CDR3, the DNA is TGTGCCAGCAGCTTAGATTCTCAGGGGTCTCACTATGGCTACACCTTC. Protein sequence: CASSLDSQGSHYGYTF. The entire variable domain, with the rest obtained from reference TRBV7-8 and TRBJ1-2, is as follows: GAGVSQSPRYKVAKRGQDVALRCDPISGHVSLFWYQQALGQGPEFLTYFQNEAQLDKSGLPSDRFFAERPEGSVSTLKIQRTQQEDSAVYLCASSLDSQGSHYGYTFGSGTRLTVV.

V gene TRBV4-3 combines with J gene TRBJ1-1; no firm D call. Germline values: CDR1 LGHNA, CDR2 YSLEER. V was trimmed by 0 bases and J by 1 base, leaving 6 bases between them. The CDR3 is 14 amino acids. This chain's CDR3 is CASSQDGPNTEAFF. Written as DNA, the CDR3 is TGCGCCAGCAGCCAAGATGGCCCGAACACTGAAGCTTTCTTT.

The CDR3 coding sequence is TGTGCCAGCAGCTTAGGGGCGGGAGGCCTCCAAGAGACCCAGTACTTC. The encoded protein is CASSLGAGGLQETQYF. This chain joins TRBV13 and TRBJ2-5; TRBD2 matches 8 bases. This CDR3 is 16 amino acids long. Germline values: CDR1 PRHDT, CDR2 FYEKMQ (reference sequence). V shed 0 bases, J shed 1 base, and the junction held 4 bases outside the gene matches.

In the case of this clonotype: Its ends do not fully match the called genes, so a read error is possible. This rearrangement joins TRBV7-9 to TRBJ2-1; 11 bases match TRBD2. The CDR3 loop spans 15 amino acids. CDR1 is SEHNR and CDR2 is FQNEAQ in the germline V gene (reference sequence). The CDR3 spells CASSLVAGGQDEQFF. The CDR3, as DNA: TGTGCCAGCAGTTTAGTAGCGGGAGGGCAGGATGAGCAGTTCTTC.